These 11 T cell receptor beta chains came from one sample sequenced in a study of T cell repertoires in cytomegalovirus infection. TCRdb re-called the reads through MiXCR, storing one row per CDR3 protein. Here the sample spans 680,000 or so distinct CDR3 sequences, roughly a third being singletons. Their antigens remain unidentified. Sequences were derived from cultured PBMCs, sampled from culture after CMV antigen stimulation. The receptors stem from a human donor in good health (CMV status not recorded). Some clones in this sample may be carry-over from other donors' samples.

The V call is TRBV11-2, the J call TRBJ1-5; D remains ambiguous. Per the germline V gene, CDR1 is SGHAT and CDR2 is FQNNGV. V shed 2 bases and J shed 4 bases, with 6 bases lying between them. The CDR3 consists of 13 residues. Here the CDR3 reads CASSLIQNQPQHF. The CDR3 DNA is TGTGCCAGCAGCTTAATACAGAATCAGCCCCAGCATTTT.

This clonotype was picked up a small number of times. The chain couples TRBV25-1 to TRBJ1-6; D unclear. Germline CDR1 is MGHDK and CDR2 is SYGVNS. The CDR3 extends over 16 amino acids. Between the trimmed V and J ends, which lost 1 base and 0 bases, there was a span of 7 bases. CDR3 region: CASSELGSSYNSPLHF. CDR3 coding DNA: TGTGCCAGCAGTGAATTGGGGTCCTCCTATAATTCACCCCTCCACTTT.

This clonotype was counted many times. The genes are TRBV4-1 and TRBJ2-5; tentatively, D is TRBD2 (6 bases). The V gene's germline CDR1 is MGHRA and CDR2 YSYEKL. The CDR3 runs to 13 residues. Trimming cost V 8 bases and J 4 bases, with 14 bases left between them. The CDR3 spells CASSQVSGETQYF. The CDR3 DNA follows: TGCGCCAGCTCCCAAGTTAGCGGAGAGACCCAGTACTTC.

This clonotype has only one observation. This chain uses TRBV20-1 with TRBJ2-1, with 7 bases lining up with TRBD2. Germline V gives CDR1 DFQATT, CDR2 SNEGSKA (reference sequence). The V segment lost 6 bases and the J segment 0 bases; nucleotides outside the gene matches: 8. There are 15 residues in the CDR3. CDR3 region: CSARNSGRSYNEQFF. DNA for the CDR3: TGCAGTGCGAGAAATAGCGGGCGCTCCTACAATGAGCAGTTCTTC.

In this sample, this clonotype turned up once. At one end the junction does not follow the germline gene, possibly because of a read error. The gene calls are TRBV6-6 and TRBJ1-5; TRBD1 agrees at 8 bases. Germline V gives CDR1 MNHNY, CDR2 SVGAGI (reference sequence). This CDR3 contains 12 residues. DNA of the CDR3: TGTGCCAGCAGACCTACAGGGGGGTCTTCCTCATTT. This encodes CASRPTGGSSSF.

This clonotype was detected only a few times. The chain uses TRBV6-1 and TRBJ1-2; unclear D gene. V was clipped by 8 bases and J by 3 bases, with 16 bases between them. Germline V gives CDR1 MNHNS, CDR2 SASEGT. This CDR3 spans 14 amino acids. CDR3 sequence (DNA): TGTGCCAGCGCTTCGCTGAACCCCGACTATGGCTACACCTTC. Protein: CASASLNPDYGYTF.

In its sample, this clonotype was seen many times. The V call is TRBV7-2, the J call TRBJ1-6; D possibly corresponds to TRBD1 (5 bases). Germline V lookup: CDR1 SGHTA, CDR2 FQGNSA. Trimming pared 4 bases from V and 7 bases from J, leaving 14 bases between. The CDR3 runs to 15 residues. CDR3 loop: CASSSSGTENSPLHF. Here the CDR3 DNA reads TGTGCCAGCAGCTCCTCCGGGACGGAAAATTCACCCCTCCACTTT.

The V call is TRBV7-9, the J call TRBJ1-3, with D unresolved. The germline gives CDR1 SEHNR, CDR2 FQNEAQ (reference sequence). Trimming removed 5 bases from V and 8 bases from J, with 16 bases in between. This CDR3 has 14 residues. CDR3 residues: CASSLQLNRDTIYF. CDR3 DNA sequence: TGTGCCAGCAGCCTGCAGTTGAACCGAGACACCATATATTTT.

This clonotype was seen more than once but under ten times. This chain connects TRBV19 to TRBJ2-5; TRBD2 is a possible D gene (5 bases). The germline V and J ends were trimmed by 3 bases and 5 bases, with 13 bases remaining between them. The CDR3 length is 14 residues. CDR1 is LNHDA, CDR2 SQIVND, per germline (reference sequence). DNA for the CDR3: TGTGCCAGTAGTATGGGCCTCAGAGGGGAGACCCAGTACTTC. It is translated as CASSMGLRGETQYF. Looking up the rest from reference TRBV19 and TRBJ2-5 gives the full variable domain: DGGITQSPKYLFRKEGQNVTLSCEQNLNHDAMYWYRQDPGQGLRLIYYSQIVNDFQKGDIAEGYSVSREKKESFPLTVTSAQKNPTAFYLCASSMGLRGETQYFGPGTRLLVL.

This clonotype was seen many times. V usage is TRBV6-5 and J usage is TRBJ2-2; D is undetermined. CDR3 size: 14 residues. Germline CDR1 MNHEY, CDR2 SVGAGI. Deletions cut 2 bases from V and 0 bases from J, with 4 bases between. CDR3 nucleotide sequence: TGTGCCAGCAGTTACGGCCCGAACACCGGGGAGCTGTTTTTT. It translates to CASSYGPNTGELFF.

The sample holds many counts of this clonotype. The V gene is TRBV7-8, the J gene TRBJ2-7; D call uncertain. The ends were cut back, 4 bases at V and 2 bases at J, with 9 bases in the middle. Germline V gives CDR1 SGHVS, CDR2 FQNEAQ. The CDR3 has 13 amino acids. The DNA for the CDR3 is TGTGCCAGCAGCTCCACACCGACCTACGAGCAGTACTTC. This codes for CASSSTPTYEQYF.